Included here is one TCR beta chain sequence, with context. What it recognizes is unknown. These data are taken from a study of T cell repertoires in cytomegalovirus infection. The overall study: As its CMV epitopes, the study selected recently identified HLA-C-restricted and well-studied HLA-B-restricted targets.

Overall study results and limits: Dominating the ex vivo response were HLA-C-restricted CMV-specific TCR beta clonotypes. Accumulated public TCR beta family frequency recognized individuals carrying CMV together with the relevant HLA.

The J segment lost 0 bases and the V segment lost 3 bases, leaving 17 bases of the junction unmatched. The germline V gene encodes CDR1 SGDLS and CDR2 YYNGEE. The CDR3 is 20 residues long. TCRdb re-called the reads through MiXCR, storing one row per CDR3 protein. The sample carries hundreds of thousands of distinct CDR3 sequences, around 30% recorded once. The J gene is TRBJ1-2, the V gene TRBV9; 10 bases are shared with TRBD1. Source: cultured PBMCs, taken from culture after CMV antigen stimulation. The sequence came from a human donor in good health (CMV status not recorded). Some clones in this sample may be carry-over from other donors' samples. For the CDR3, the DNA is TGTGCCAGCAGCGCGGTAGGACTTAGGGACAGGGGTGCGGCTAACTATGGCTACACCTTC. It translates to CASSAVGLRDRGAANYGYTF.